A single sample gave rise to the 18 T cell receptor beta chains below, sequenced in a study of STAT5B mutations in CD4+ large granular lymphocyte leukemia. Sequencing used immunoSEQ multiplex PCR; TCRdb keeps in-frame clones, though not all of them. The sample contains approximately 20,000 clones, over 80% of which appear only once. The sample taken for sequencing was CD4+ T cells from blood buffy coats. The receptors shown here come from a human donor in good health.

The V gene is TRBV5-5, the J gene TRBJ2-5; TRBD1 aligns across 9 bases. Trimming cost V 4 bases and J 2 bases; bases outside gene matches: 9. The CDR3 is 16 residues long. Germline CDR1 is SGHKS and CDR2 is YYEKEE (reference sequence). For the CDR3, the DNA is TGTGCCAGCAGCCGTTGGGACAGGGTGCCACAAGAGACCCAGTACTTC. This translates into CASSRWDRVPQETQYF.

The chain carries TRBV30 and TRBJ1-1, with D maybe TRBD1 (6 bases). The germline CDR1 and CDR2 sequences are GTSNPN and SVGIG (reference sequence). This CDR3 comprises 13 residues. Trimming shortened V by 5 bases and J by 6 bases, and 16 bases separated the two germline ends. CDR3 DNA sequence: TGTGCCTGGGATCAGGGGATCGGAGCTGAAGCTTTCTTT. It yields the protein CAWDQGIGAEAFF. The full variable domain, rest sourced from reference TRBV30 and TRBJ1-1, is SQTIHQWPATLVQPVGSPLSLECTVEGTSNPNLYWYRQAAGRGLQLLFYSVGIGQISSEVPQNLSASRPQDRQFILSSKKLLLSDSGFYLCAWDQGIGAEAFFGQGTRLTVV.

The rearrangement joins TRBV4-3 to TRBJ1-4; D is uncertain. V dropped 0 bases and J dropped 6 bases, with 5 bases sitting between them. The CDR3 extends over 13 amino acids. Per germline, CDR1 LGHNA and CDR2 YSLEER. CDR3 bases: TGCGCCAGCAGCCAAGATTCCTATGAAAAACTGTTTTTT. Encoded protein: CASSQDSYEKLFF.

The chain recombines TRBV28 with TRBJ1-6, with D uncertain. This CDR3 spans 14 amino acids. The V and J ends lost 10 bases and 7 bases respectively, with 17 bases between them. Per germline, CDR1 MDHEN and CDR2 SYDVKM. The CDR3 DNA follows: TGTGCCATCCTCGATTGGACGGGGAATTCACCCCTCCACTTT. Translating gives CAILDWTGNSPLHF. The full variable domain, with the rest looked up from reference TRBV28 and TRBJ1-6, is DVKVTQSSRYLVKRTGEKVFLECVQDMDHENMFWYRQDPGLGLRLIYFSYDVKMKEKGDIPEGYSVSREKKERFSLILESASTNQTSMYLCAILDWTGNSPLHFGNGTRLTVT.

This chain's CDR3 is CASSPRGGNQPQHF. DNA for the CDR3: TGCGCCAGCAGCCCCCGGGGGGGCAATCAGCCCCAGCATTTT. The gene calls are TRBV4-1 and TRBJ1-5; D perhaps matches TRBD1 (5 bases). This CDR3 region has 14 residues. The V end was cut by 4 bases, the J end by 2 bases, with 9 bases between. The V gene's germline CDR1 is MGHRA and CDR2 YSYEKL.

This clone was counted a few times. V usage is TRBV6-5 and J usage is TRBJ1-4; no definite D call. The CDR3 length is 13 residues. Germline assignment: CDR1 MNHEY and CDR2 SVGAGI. V shed 2 bases and J shed 8 bases, with 9 bases lying between them. The CDR3 loop is CASSYSGEEKLFF. The CDR3 DNA sequence: TGTGCCAGCAGTTACAGCGGGGAGGAAAAACTGTTTTTT.

CDR3 sequence (DNA): TGTGCCAGCAGCTCTGACAGGGATAGCAATCAGCCCCAGCATTTT. It encodes CASSSDRDSNQPQHF. The V gene is TRBV5-8, the J gene TRBJ1-5; the match to TRBD1 covers 7 bases. Germline loops: CDR1 SGHTS, CDR2 YDEGEE. With 3 bases clipped from V and 0 bases from J, the junction kept 3 bases outside the gene matches. There are 15 residues in the CDR3.

V usage is TRBV30 and J usage is TRBJ2-3; TRBD2 matches 10 bases. V gave up 1 base and J gave up 5 bases; unmatched junction bases: 6. The CDR3 runs to 15 residues. The germline gives CDR1 GTSNPN, CDR2 SVGIG (reference sequence). CDR3: CAWSASGGAGDTQYF. The CDR3 DNA is TGTGCCTGGAGTGCAAGCGGGGGGGCCGGAGATACGCAGTATTTT.

The CDR3 DNA reads TGTGCCAGCAGCCCCGGGACTGACACAGATACGCAGTATTTT. This gives the protein CASSPGTDTDTQYF. V gene TRBV7-2 combines with J gene TRBJ2-3, with D perhaps matching TRBD2 (6 bases). The V end was cut by 5 bases, the J end by 2 bases, with 11 bases between. Germline V gene data show CDR1 as SGHTA and CDR2 as FQGNSA. The CDR3 covers 14 residues.

The chain is built from TRBV7-8 and TRBJ1-6, with 9 positions matching TRBD1. Trimming cost V 6 bases and J 7 bases; bases outside gene matches: 4. Germline CDR1 is SGHVS and CDR2 is FQNEAQ. CDR3 size: 14 residues. The CDR3: CASRQGQGNSPLHF. The CDR3 nucleotides are TGTGCCAGCAGGCAGGGACAGGGAAATTCACCCCTCCACTTT.

The chain's CDR3 is CASSPISSGSQETQYF. In DNA form, the CDR3 reads TGTGCCAGCAGCCCCATTTCCAGCGGGTCACAAGAGACCCAGTACTTC. The rearrangement uses TRBV14 and TRBJ2-5, with D tentatively TRBD2 (6 bases). The CDR3 covers 16 residues. V lost 4 bases, J lost 2 bases, and 17 bases lay in between. Germline CDR1 SGHDN, CDR2 FVKESK.

V is TRBV27 and J is TRBJ1-2; TRBD1 might be the D (6 bases). The germline V and J ends were trimmed by 4 bases and 2 bases, with 17 bases remaining between them. Germline values: CDR1 MNHEY, CDR2 SMNVEV (reference sequence). CDR3 size: 16 residues. CDR3 bases: TGTGCCAGCAGTTCCACAGGGACCCCGAAAAACTATGGCTACACCTTC. Amino acids: CASSSTGTPKNYGYTF.

The chain uses TRBV9 and TRBJ2-1; 10 nucleotides match TRBD2. Germline CDR1 and CDR2: SGDLS and YYNGEE. This CDR3 comprises 16 residues. The V gene end was trimmed by 0 bases and the J gene end by 8 bases; junction bases not matched to a gene: 8. The CDR3: CASSVGFSGGAHEQFF. CDR3 sequence (DNA): TGTGCCAGCAGCGTAGGCTTCAGCGGGGGGGCCCATGAGCAGTTCTTC.

The chain uses TRBV9 and TRBJ1-1; 7 bases map to TRBD1. Germline V gives CDR1 SGDLS, CDR2 YYNGEE. V gave up 0 bases and J gave up 1 base; unmatched junction bases: 3. The CDR3 extends over 15 amino acids. CDR3 residues: CASSVGQGKNTEAFF. In DNA, the CDR3 is TGTGCCAGCAGCGTAGGACAGGGAAAGAACACTGAAGCTTTCTTT.

The CDR3 loop is CASSPASVDTQYF. Written as DNA, the CDR3 is TGTGCCAGCAGCCCGGCCTCGGTAGATACGCAGTATTTT. The genes are TRBV7-9 and TRBJ2-3; no definite D call. The CDR3 runs to 13 residues. V lost 5 bases, J lost 5 bases, and 11 bases lay in between. Germline CDR1 reads SEHNR; CDR2 reads FQNEAQ (reference sequence).

The chain couples TRBV2 to TRBJ2-7, with 8 nucleotides matching TRBD1. Germline loops: CDR1 SNHLY, CDR2 FYNNEI. This CDR3 comprises 15 residues. V lost 0 bases and J lost 4; bases outside the gene matches: 5. The CDR3 nucleotides read TGTGCCAGCAGTGAAGCCGGGACAGGTCCTTACGAGCAGTACTTC. Amino acids: CASSEAGTGPYEQYF.

This chain links TRBV18 with TRBJ2-2; D ambiguous. The CDR3 sequence is 15 residues long. The germline V and J ends were trimmed by 6 bases and 5 bases, with 16 bases remaining between them. Looked up from germline, CDR1 is KGHSH and CDR2 is LQKENI. CDR3 in amino acids: CASSSMTDLTGELFF. CDR3 DNA sequence: TGTGCCAGCTCCTCCATGACGGATCTAACCGGGGAGCTGTTTTTT.

This sequence joins TRBV5-4 and TRBJ2-7, with a weak D call TRBD1 (6 bases). V lost 2 bases and J 7 bases, leaving 13 bases between the germline ends. Germline-derived CDR1 and CDR2 are SGHNT and YYREEE (reference sequence). This CDR3 comprises 13 residues. The CDR3 nucleotides read TGTGCCAGCAGCTTACAGGGCTCGGGGGAGCAGTACTTC. Translation gives CASSLQGSGEQYF.